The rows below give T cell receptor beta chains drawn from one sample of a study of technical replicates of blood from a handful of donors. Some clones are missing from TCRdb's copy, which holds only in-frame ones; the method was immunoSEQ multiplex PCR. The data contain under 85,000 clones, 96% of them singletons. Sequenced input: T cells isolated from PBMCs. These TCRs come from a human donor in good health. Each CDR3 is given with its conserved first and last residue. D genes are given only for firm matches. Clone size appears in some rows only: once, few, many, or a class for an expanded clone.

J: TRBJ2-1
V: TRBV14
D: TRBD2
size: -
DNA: TGTGCCAGCAGCCGACTAGCGGGGTACAATGAGCAGTTCTTC
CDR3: CASSRLAGYNEQFF

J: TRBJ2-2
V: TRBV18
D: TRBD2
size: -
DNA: TGTGCCAGCTCACCACCGACAGCGGGAGCCGTCGGGGAGCTGTTTTTT
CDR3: CASSPPTAGAVGELFF

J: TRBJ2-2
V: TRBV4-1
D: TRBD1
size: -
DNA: TGCGCCAGCAGCCAGAACCGGGACAGGGTGTTTACCGGGGAGCTGTTTTTT
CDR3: CASSQNRDRVFTGELFF

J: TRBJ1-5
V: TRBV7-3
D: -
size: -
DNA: TGTGCCAGCAGCTTATTTAGGGGGCAGCCCCAGCATTTT
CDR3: CASSLFRGQPQHF

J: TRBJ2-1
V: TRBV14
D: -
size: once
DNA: TGTGCCAGCAGTCTGGCTAGCTCCTACAATGAGCAGTTCTTC
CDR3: CASSLASSYNEQFF

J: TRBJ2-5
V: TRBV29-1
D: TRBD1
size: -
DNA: TGCAGCGTAACCCGACAGGGTACCACAGAGACCCAGTACTTC
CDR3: CSVTRQGTTETQYF

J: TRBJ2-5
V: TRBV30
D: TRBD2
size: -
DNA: TGTGCCTGGACCTTCGGGGAACTAGCGGGATGGGTAGAGACCCAGTACTTC
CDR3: CAWTFGELAGWVETQYF

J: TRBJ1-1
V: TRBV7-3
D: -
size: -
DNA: TGTGCCAGCAGCTTAGGTTACAGAGAGAACACTGAAGCTTTCTTT
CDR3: CASSLGYRENTEAFF

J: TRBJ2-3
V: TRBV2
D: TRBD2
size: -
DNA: TGTGCCAGCAGTGAGAGGGAGGGGAATCCTAGCACAGATACGCAGTATTTT
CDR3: CASSEREGNPSTDTQYF

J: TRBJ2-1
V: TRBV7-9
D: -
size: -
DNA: TGTGCCATGGAAGGGGTACATGAGCAGTTCTTC
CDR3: CAMEGVHEQFF

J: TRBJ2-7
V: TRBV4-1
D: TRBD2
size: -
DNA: TGCGCCAGCAGCCAACCCCAGCGGGGTACCTACGAGCAGTACTTC
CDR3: CASSQPQRGTYEQYF

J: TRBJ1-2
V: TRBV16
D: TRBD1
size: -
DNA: TGTGCCAGCAGCCAAGTAGTTGACAGGGGGTCGAACTATGGCTACACCTTC
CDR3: CASSQVVDRGSNYGYTF

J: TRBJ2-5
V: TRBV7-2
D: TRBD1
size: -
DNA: TGTGCCAGCAGGCCGCCCGGGACAGACGCCCAGTACTTC
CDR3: CASRPPGTDAQYF

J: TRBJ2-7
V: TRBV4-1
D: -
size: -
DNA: TGCGCCAGCAGCCAAGATACTAGCATTAGTTACGAGCAGTACTTC
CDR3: CASSQDTSISYEQYF

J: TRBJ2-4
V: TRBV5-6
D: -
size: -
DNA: TGTGCCAGCAGCTTGGTCGCGGGCGGCAACATTCAGTACTTC
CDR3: CASSLVAGGNIQYF

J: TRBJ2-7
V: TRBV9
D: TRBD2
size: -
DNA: TGTGCCAGCAGCGGACTAGCGGGAGGTCCCGAGCAGTACTTC
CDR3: CASSGLAGGPEQYF

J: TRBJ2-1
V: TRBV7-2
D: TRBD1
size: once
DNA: TGTGCCAGCAGCTTGATTTGGATACAACAGGGGAATGAGCAGTTCTTC
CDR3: CASSLIWIQQGNEQFF

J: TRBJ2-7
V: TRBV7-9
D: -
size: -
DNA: TGTGCCAGCACTACGGGGGCCTACGAGCAGTACTTC
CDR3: CASTTGAYEQYF

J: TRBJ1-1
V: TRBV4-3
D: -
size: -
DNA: TGCGCCAGCAGCCAGGGGCGGACAGAAGCTTTCTTT
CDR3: CASSQGRTEAFF

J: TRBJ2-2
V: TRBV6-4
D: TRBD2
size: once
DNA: TGTGCCAGCAGTGCTCTAGCGGAGAACACCGGGGAGCTGTTTTTT
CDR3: CASSALAENTGELFF

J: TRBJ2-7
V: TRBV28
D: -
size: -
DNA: TGTGCCAGCACCGAGGGCTTCTCCTACGAGCAGTACTTC
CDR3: CASTEGFSYEQYF

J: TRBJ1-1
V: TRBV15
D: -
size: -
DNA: TGTGCCACCAGCAGGGGAGGCACTGAAGCTTTCTTT
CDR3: CATSRGGTEAFF

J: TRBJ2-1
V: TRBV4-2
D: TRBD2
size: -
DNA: TGTGCCAGCAGCCAAGGACTAGCGAGCTCCTACAATGAGCAGTTCTTC
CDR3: CASSQGLASSYNEQFF

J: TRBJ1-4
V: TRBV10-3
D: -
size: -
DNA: TGTGCCATCAGTGTCTCGGAGGCAACTAATGAAAAACTGTTTTTT
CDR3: CAISVSEATNEKLFF

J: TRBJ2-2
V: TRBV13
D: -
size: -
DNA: TGTGCCAGCAGCCAAGCAACAACCCTAGCGTTCGACTCCGGGGAGCTGTTTTTT
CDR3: CASSQATTLAFDSGELFF

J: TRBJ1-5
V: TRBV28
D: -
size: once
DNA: TGTGCCAGCAATCCAGTCGGGCAGCCCCAGCATTTT
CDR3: CASNPVGQPQHF

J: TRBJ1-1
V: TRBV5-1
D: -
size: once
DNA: TGCGCCAGCAGCTTGGATGGCCGGGGAGCTTTCTTT
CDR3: CASSLDGRGAFF

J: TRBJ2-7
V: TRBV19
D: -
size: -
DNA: TGTGCCAGTAGTATAGTTCAGGGGCCTTCCTACGAGCAGTACTTC
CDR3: CASSIVQGPSYEQYF

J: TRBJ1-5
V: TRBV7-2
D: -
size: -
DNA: TGTGCCAGCAGCTTAATTAGTGGGGGCGCAGGCAATCAGCCCCAGCATTTT
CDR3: CASSLISGGAGNQPQHF

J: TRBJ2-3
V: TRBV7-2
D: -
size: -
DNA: TGTGCCAGCAGTTCCGTTCCAGATACGCAGTATTTT
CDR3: CASSSVPDTQYF

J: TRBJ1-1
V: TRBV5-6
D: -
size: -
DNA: TGTGCCAGCACCCCCATGACAGGGAACACTGAAGCTTTCTTT
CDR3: CASTPMTGNTEAFF

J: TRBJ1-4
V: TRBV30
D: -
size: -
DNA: TGTGCCTGGAGTGTTTCCAGGGCGAAGATCGCAACTAATGAAAAACTGTTTTTT
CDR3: CAWSVSRAKIATNEKLFF

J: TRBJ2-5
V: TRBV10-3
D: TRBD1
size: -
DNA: TGTGCCGTTAACCGGGACAGAGATAAAGAGACCCAGTACTTC
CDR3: CAVNRDRDKETQYF

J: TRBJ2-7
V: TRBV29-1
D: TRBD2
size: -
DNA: TGCAGCGTTGTCCGACTAGCATCAGGCTACGAGCAGTACTTC
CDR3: CSVVRLASGYEQYF

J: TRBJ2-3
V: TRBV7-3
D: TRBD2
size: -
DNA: TGTGCCAGCAGCTTAGCGGGAGGATCTGCAGATACGCAGTATTTT
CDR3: CASSLAGGSADTQYF

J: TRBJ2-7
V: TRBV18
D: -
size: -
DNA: TGTGCCAGCTCACCACCCTCGCTATCCTACGAGCAGTACTTC
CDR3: CASSPPSLSYEQYF